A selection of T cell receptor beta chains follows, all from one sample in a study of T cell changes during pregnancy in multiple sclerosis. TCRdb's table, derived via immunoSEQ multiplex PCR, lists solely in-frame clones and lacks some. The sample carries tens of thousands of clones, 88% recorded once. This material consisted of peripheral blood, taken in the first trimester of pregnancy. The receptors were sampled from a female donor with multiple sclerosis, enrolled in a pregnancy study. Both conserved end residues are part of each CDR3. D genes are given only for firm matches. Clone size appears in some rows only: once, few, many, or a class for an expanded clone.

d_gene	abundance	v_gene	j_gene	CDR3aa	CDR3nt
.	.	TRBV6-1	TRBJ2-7	CASSEEAGHSYEQYF	TGTGCCAGCAGTGAAGAAGCGGGACATTCCTACGAGCAGTACTTC
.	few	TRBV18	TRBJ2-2	CASSPLGGATGELFF	TGTGCCAGCTCACCCCTTGGGGGGGCCACCGGGGAGCTGTTTTTT
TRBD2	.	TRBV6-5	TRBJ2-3	CATRSGYLRHTQYF	TGTGCCACCCGTAGCGGGTACCTCCGCCACACGCAGTATTTT
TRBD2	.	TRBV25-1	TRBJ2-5	CASSSMTSAQETQYF	TGTGCCAGCAGCTCAATGACTAGCGCCCAAGAGACCCAGTACTTC
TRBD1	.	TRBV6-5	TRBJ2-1	CASRKTGGAYNEQFF	TGTGCCAGCAGAAAAACAGGGGGAGCCTACAATGAGCAGTTCTTC
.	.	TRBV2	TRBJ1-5	CASRENRDNQPQHF	TGTGCCAGCAGGGAGAACAGGGACAATCAGCCCCAGCATTTT
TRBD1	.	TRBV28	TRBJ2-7	CASTSPGGFEYEQYF	TGTGCCAGCACAAGCCCAGGGGGCTTCGAGTACGAGCAGTACTTC
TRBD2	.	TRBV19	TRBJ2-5	CASSIGTSGSLQETQYF	TGTGCCAGTAGTATCGGGACTAGCGGGAGCCTCCAAGAGACCCAGTACTTC
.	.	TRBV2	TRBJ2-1	CASSERSEQFF	TGTGCCAGCAGTGAACGTAGTGAGCAGTTCTTC
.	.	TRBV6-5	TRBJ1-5	CASSYSSGIEQPQHF	TGTGCCAGCAGTTACTCGTCAGGGATCGAGCAGCCCCAGCATTTT
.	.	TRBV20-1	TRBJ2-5	CSASIQETQYF	TGCAGTGCTAGTATCCAAGAGACCCAGTACTTC
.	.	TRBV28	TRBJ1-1	CASFQTNTEAFF	TGTGCCAGCTTCCAGACTAACACTGAAGCTTTCTTT
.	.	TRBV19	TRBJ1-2	CASSMTDYGYTF	TGTGCCAGTAGTATGACAGACTATGGCTACACCTTC
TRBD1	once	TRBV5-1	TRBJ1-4	CASSLQGATINEKLFF	TGCGCCAGCAGCTTACAGGGGGCGACCATTAATGAAAAACTGTTTTTT
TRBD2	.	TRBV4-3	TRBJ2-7	CASSPTRGSGISYEQYF	TGCGCCAGCAGCCCCACGCGGGGGAGCGGGATCTCCTACGAGCAGTACTTC
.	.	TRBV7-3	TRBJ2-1	CASSPQRGSQQFF	TGTGCCAGCAGCCCCCAAAGGGGGTCCCAGCAGTTCTTC
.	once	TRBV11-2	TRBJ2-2	CASSLRDTGELFF	TGTGCCAGCAGCCTCCGGGACACCGGGGAGCTGTTTTTT
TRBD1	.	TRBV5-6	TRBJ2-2	CASSLGDRGNTGELFF	TGTGCCAGCAGCTTGGGTGACAGGGGTAACACCGGGGAGCTGTTTTTT
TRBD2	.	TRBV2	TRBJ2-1	CASGGGIALEQFF	TGTGCCAGCGGGGGGGGGATTGCGCTTGAGCAGTTCTTC
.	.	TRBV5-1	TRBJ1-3	CASGPGEGSGNTIYF	TGCGCCAGCGGCCCTGGTGAGGGCTCTGGAAACACCATATATTTT
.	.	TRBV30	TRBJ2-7	CAWGATNYEQYF	TGTGCCTGGGGGGCCACTAACTACGAGCAGTACTTC
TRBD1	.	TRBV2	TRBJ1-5	CASSDQGQETQPQHF	TGTGCCAGCAGTGACCAAGGACAGGAGACTCAGCCCCAGCATTTT
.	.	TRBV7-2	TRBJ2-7	CASSTRGSSYEQYF	TGTGCCAGCAGTACCCGGGGGAGCTCCTACGAGCAGTACTTC
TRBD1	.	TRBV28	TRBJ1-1	CASSPGQGDTEAFF	TGTGCCAGCAGTCCGGGACAGGGGGACACTGAAGCTTTCTTT
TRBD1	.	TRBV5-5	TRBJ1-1	CASSYTTRTGGAFF	TGTGCCAGCAGCTACACCACCCGAACAGGGGGAGCTTTCTTT
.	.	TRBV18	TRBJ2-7	CASSPADSYEQYF	TGTGCCAGCTCACCGGCAGACTCCTACGAGCAGTACTTC
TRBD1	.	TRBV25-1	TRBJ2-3	CASSGTGFVTDTQYF	TGTGCCAGCAGTGGGACAGGGTTTGTCACAGATACGCAGTATTTT
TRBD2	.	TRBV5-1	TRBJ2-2	CASSRTSGVDTGELFF	TGCGCCAGCAGCCGGACTAGCGGGGTCGATACCGGGGAGCTGTTTTTT
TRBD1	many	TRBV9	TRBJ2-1	CASSVLTGGVYNEQFF	TGTGCCAGCAGCGTCTTGACAGGGGGCGTCTACAATGAGCAGTTCTTC
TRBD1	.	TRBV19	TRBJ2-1	CASSIEPGQGVYEQFF	TGTGCCAGTAGTATAGAGCCGGGACAGGGGGTCTATGAGCAGTTCTTC
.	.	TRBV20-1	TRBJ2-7	CSASSGIEQYF	TGCAGTGCTAGTTCGGGTATCGAGCAGTACTTC
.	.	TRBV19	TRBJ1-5	CASSAKNQPQHF	TGTGCCAGTAGTGCTAAAAATCAGCCCCAGCATTTT
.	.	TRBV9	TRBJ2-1	CASSVDGSPGNEQFF	TGTGCCAGCAGCGTAGATGGGAGCCCGGGGAATGAGCAGTTCTTC
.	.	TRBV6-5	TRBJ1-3	CASSQGFPGNTIYF	TGTGCCAGCAGTCAGGGCTTTCCTGGAAACACCATATATTTT
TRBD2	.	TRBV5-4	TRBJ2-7	CASSLGLADPYEQYF	TGTGCCAGCAGCCTGGGACTAGCGGATCCCTACGAGCAGTACTTC
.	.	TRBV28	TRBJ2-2	CASSLYGISWGELFF	TGTGCCAGCAGTTTATACGGGATTTCGTGGGGGGAGCTGTTTTTT
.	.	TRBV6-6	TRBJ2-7	CASSYRGYEQYF	TGTGCCAGCAGTTACAGGGGGTACGAGCAGTACTTC